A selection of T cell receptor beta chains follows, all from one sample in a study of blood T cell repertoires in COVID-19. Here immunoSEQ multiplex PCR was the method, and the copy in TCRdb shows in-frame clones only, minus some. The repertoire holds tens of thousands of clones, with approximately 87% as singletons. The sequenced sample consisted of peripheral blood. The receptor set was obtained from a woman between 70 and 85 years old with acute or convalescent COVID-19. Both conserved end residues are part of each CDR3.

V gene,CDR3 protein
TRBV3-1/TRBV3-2,CASSRDDRAPGYTF
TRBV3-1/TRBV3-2,CASRTTVNTEAFF
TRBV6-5,CASSYPGQGYGYTF
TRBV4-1,CASSQDRQGANEQFF
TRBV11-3,CASSPGLAEKSSYNEQFF
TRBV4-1,CASSQFRSEKLFF
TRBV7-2,CASSELAGGYNEQFF
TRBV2,CASSGPSGGHNEQFF
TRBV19,CASSKGSPTQYF
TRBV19,CASSIRGEKLFF
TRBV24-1,CATSDFQNTDTQYF
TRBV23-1,CASIKATGKVPYSNQPQHF
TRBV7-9,CASSFPTGKQETQYF
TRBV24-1,CATSDLRRGQSGELFF
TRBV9,CASSVSPPGSGANVLTF
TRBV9,CASSPVGGSNTGELFF
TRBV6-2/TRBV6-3,CASSIIRAGGYTF
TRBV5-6,CASSSDLRDRVYNSPLHF
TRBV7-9,CASSGKGQGFEKLFF
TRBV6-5,CASRPDRAANYGYTF
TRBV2,CASSNRDRAYLETQYF
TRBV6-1,CASSEQGGSYNEQFF
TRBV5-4,CASSLLRRELNTEAFF
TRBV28,CASSLSPSTGLAKNIQYF
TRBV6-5,CASSYGPNTDTQYF
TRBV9,CASTATLSGGDSSYNEQFF
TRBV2,CASKGRGQGINEQFF
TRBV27,CASSTIGAYSNQPQHF
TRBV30,CAWSVWTSGGPKETQYF
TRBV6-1,CASSELTGGFQPQHF
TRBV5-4,CASSSLGPGAAYGYTF
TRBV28,CATVQDQGQYF
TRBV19,CASGGPYTEAFF
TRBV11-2,CASSLDPRELYTDTQYF
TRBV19,CASSTPFTSGEAGDTQYF
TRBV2,CASSARGNGYTF
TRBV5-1,CASSLVLRRNSGNTIYF
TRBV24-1,CASRGREKDGYTF
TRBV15,CATSRAGGGGTDTQYF
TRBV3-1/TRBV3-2,CASSQLTPDGGTDTQYF
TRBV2,CASSGGQKRDEKLFF
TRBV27,CASSTDRGWNTEAFF
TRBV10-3,CAIREKLDGYTF
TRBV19,CASRVPQGFYGYTF
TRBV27,CASSTGNEQFF
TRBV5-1,CASRAGTGGTNEKLFF
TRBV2,CASGASGRVDTQYF
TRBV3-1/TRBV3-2,CASSQDTAPYNEQFF
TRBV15,CATSRAQREDHTQYF
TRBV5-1,CASSLGSEGDTQYF
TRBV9,CASSVTSGGSTDTQYF
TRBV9,CASSPGQPDNEQFF
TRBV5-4,CASSLRQGGAGELFF
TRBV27,CAPLCSNQPQHF
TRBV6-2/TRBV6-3,CASSYGDRRNTEAFF